This is a list of T cell receptor beta chains from one sample in a study of T cells and Merkel cell carcinoma outcomes. Measured with immunoSEQ multiplex PCR; TCRdb has only the in-frame clones, and not every one. The repertoire holds some 3,000 clones, with approximately 95% as singletons. Material: tumor tissue from Merkel cell carcinoma. The receptors come from a human donor with Merkel cell carcinoma. The conserved cysteine and the conserved F or W are not part of the CDR3 here. Clone size is stated in some rows and not others, as once, few, many or a class when expanded.

>TRBV18|.
ASSPFTGPYNEQF
>TRBV6-6|.
ASSTRDRGSTEAF
>TRBV14|.
ASSFDRGGTEAF
>TRBV6-1|.
ASTLTVGGYEQY
>TRBV7-8|.
ASSLDRASEAF
>TRBV4-1|.
ASSQGASGGADTQY
>TRBV4-2|.
ASSQDWQYGYT
>TRBV19|.
ASSDPGIPPNEQF
>TRBV29-1|.
SVADAGLYGYT
>TRBV6-1|.
ASSAGTGGAYIQY
>TRBV28|.
ASNRQGRGGYT
>TRBV27|.
ASSSLTLSTDTQY
>TRBV2|.
ASSLWGLAGSRETQY
>TRBV11-2|.
ASSRPSAANGEAF
>TRBV9|.
ASRSGSMNNEQF
>TRBV27|.
ASSLTENYGYT
>TRBV7-6|.
ASSLARAYEQY
>TRBV7-9|.
ASSFQGGTEYGYT
>TRBV20-1|.
SAISANGYT
>TRBV6-6|.
ASSYHRDRNTEAF
>TRBV19|.
ASSIYSSNTEAF
>TRBV5-1|.
ASSLGQGAHSPLH
>TRBV29-1|once
SVAPYNQETQY
>TRBV5-4|.
ASSSGQVNYGYT
>TRBV13|.
ASSLGGEAF
>TRBV7-7|.
ASSLISGGAGGELF
>TRBV6-1|.
ASWTGASGNEKLF
>TRBV15|once
ATSRDDGGYEQY
>TRBV7-2|.
ASSSGGGTRSSYNEQF
>TRBV7-9|.
ASSFGGGETQY
>TRBV28|.
ASIGGISYNEQF
>TRBV19|once
ASSTSRLAGLASTDTQY
>TRBV10-3|.
AISESTGLGQPQH
>TRBV19|.
ASSIVVGPYNEQF
>TRBV6-1|.
ASSVAGGGDQPQH
>TRBV6-1|.
ASSERDGYGYT
>TRBV6-1|.
ASSDGKQGLGTEAF
>TRBV29-1|.
SALREMNTEAF
>TRBV10-3|.
AISGRTSGKNTGELF